Below are 23 T cell receptor beta chains sequenced from a single sample in a study of technical replicates of blood from several donors. TCRdb's copy holds only in-frame clones and misses some; the assay was immunoSEQ multiplex PCR. The sample lists 15,000 to 20,000 clones, around 90% occurring once. Sequencing input: PBMCs. These receptors were taken from a human donor in good health.

The chain carries TRBV4-2 and TRBJ2-7; TRBD2 agrees at 10 bases. CDR3 length: 17 residues. The V segment lost 0 bases and the J segment 6 bases; nucleotides outside the gene matches: 11. The germline V gene has CDR1 LGHNA and CDR2 YNFKEQ. As DNA, the CDR3 is TGTGCCAGCAGCCAAGAGAGCCTAGCGGGAGACGAACTCGAGCAGTACTTC. It yields the protein CASSQESLAGDELEQYF.

The chain is built from TRBV2 and TRBJ1-1; D is possibly TRBD1 (5 bases). This CDR3 has 12 residues. The germline gives CDR1 SNHLY, CDR2 FYNNEI. The ends were cut back, 2 bases at V and 11 bases at J, with 12 bases in the middle. Here the CDR3 reads CASSEQDNLAFF. The DNA of the CDR3 is TGTGCCAGCAGTGAACAGGACAATCTCGCTTTCTTT.

The V gene is TRBV2, the J gene TRBJ2-5; 7 nucleotides match TRBD2. The CDR3 is made up of 15 amino acids. Germline CDR1 is SNHLY and CDR2 is FYNNEI. With V trimmed by 0 bases and J by 4 bases, 5 bases remained unmatched. The CDR3 here is CASSEAGGVGETQYF. DNA for the CDR3: TGTGCCAGCAGTGAAGCGGGGGGGGTGGGAGAGACCCAGTACTTC.

This clone was observed a single time. The chain links TRBV29-1 to TRBJ2-3; TRBD1 agrees at 10 bases. The V segment lost 7 bases and the J segment 10 bases; nucleotides outside the gene matches: 5. This CDR3 has 11 amino acids. Germline CDR1 reads SQVTM; CDR2 reads ANQGSEA. The CDR3 loop is CSGGTGVSQYF. CDR3 nucleotides: TGCAGCGGGGGGACAGGGGTTTCGCAGTATTTT.

The V gene is TRBV19, the J gene TRBJ2-2; no definite D call. The CDR3 covers 15 residues. V lost 0 bases and J lost 4, with 9 bases in between. CDR1 is LNHDA and CDR2 is SQIVND in the germline V gene (reference sequence). The chain's CDR3 is CASSIDLGFTGELFF. In DNA, the CDR3 is TGTGCCAGTAGTATAGATCTGGGCTTCACCGGGGAGCTGTTTTTT.

The chain carries TRBV28 and TRBJ2-1; 12 bases line up with TRBD1. CDR1 and CDR2 from the germline V gene are MDHEN and SYDVKM. V lost 5 bases to trimming and J lost 4 bases; unmatched junction nucleotides: 9. This CDR3 contains 17 residues. The CDR3 DNA sequence: TGTGCCAGCAGTCCTGGCCGGGACAGGGGGCCTTACAATGAGCAGTTCTTC. Translating it yields CASSPGRDRGPYNEQFF.

The genes are TRBV5-6 and TRBJ2-7; D is undetermined. CDR3 length: 14 residues. Per germline, CDR1 SGHDT and CDR2 YYEEEE. The V and J ends lost 3 bases and 2 bases respectively, with 12 bases between them. For the CDR3, the DNA is TGTGCCAGCAGCTCCTTAGTATTTCCCTACGAGCAGTACTTC. It is translated as CASSSLVFPYEQYF.

This clone was recorded a few times. V and J are TRBV11-2 and TRBJ2-7; 10 nucleotides line up with TRBD1. Per the germline V gene, CDR1 is SGHAT and CDR2 is FQNNGV. The CDR3 is made up of 15 amino acids. The V gene end was trimmed by 1 base and the J gene end by 4 bases; junction bases not matched to a gene: 4. CDR3 DNA: TGTGCCAGCAGCTTAGGCGGGACAGGGGTGTACGAGCAGTACTTC. Protein sequence: CASSLGGTGVYEQYF.

V usage is TRBV6-5 and J usage is TRBJ2-7; 8 nucleotides agree with TRBD2. The V and J ends lost 2 bases and 2 bases, in that order; junction bases with no gene match: 8. CDR3 length: 16 amino acids. Germline lookup yields CDR1 MNHEY and CDR2 SVGAGI. The CDR3 loop is CASSYEASGRPYEQYF. The CDR3 nucleotides are TGTGCCAGCAGTTACGAGGCTAGCGGGCGCCCCTACGAGCAGTACTTC.

This CDR3 is CASSSQMNTEAFF. For the CDR3, the DNA is TGTGCCAGCAGCTCGCAGATGAACACTGAAGCTTTCTTT. The chain links TRBV11-2 to TRBJ1-1; D ambiguous. Trimming left V 4 bases short and J 0 bases short, with 6 bases between. CDR3 length equals 13 residues. Per germline, CDR1 SGHAT and CDR2 FQNNGV.

This clone has only a few counts. The gene calls are TRBV10-1 and TRBJ2-1, with 8 bases matching TRBD2. The CDR3 is made up of 14 amino acids. The V gene's germline CDR1 is WNHNN and CDR2 SYGVQD (reference sequence). The junction had 9 bases not matched to a gene; V was cut back by 4 bases and J by 10 bases. In DNA form, the CDR3 reads TGCGCCAGCAGTGCGAGCGGGGGAGGACTAGAGCAGTTCTTC. Translated, it gives CASSASGGGLEQFF.

J is TRBJ2-7 and V is TRBV7-3, with a tentative D call TRBD1 (6 bases). Trimming left V 0 bases short and J 7 bases short, with 13 bases between. The CDR3 consists of 14 residues. CDR1 and CDR2 from the germline V gene are SGHTA and FQGTGA. CDR3 DNA sequence: TGTGCCAGCAGCTTAACGTGGGACACGAAAGAGCAGTACTTC. Amino acids: CASSLTWDTKEQYF.

The chain has TRBV11-2 and TRBJ2-7; the match to TRBD2 covers 12 bases. V shed 1 base and J 6 bases; nucleotides not matched to a gene: 1. Germline V CDR1 and CDR2: SGHAT, FQNNGV. The CDR3 runs 14 residues. In DNA, the CDR3 is TGTGCCAGCAGCTTAGGACTAGCGGGAGCCGAGCAGTACTTC. Translated: CASSLGLAGAEQYF.

By share, this clone ranks as medium-sized (0.01 to 0.1%). V and J are TRBV6-1 and TRBJ2-7, with D possibly TRBD2 on 6 matching bases. V lost 1 base and J 5 bases, leaving 15 bases between the germline ends. The germline V gene encodes CDR1 MNHNS and CDR2 SASEGT. This CDR3 contains 15 residues. The CDR3 bases are TGTGCCAGCAGTGAAGACCACGGAGGGTGGGACGAGCAGTACTTC. Protein sequence: CASSEDHGGWDEQYF.

This clone was seen only once. The chain joins TRBV7-2 to TRBJ2-7; D gene unclear. Germline CDR1 and CDR2: SGHTA and FQGNSA. The germline V and J ends were trimmed by 5 bases and 6 bases, with 11 bases remaining between them. The CDR3 extends over 12 amino acids. CDR3 sequence reads: CASSPSHGEQYF. CDR3 nucleotide sequence: TGTGCCAGCAGCCCCTCACATGGCGAGCAGTACTTC.

The chain combines TRBV9 with TRBJ1-1, with D uncertain. The V gene's germline CDR1 is SGDLS and CDR2 YYNGEE. This CDR3 contains 15 residues. Trimming left V 0 bases short and J 5 bases short, with 14 bases between. The CDR3 bases are TGTGCCAGCAGCGTAGGAACGGCCGCGGGTACTGAAGCTTTCTTT. Its translation is CASSVGTAAGTEAFF.

A few counts support this clone. The chain has TRBV6-4 and TRBJ2-2; a possible D gene is TRBD2 (7 bases). V gave up 8 bases and J gave up 3 bases, with 13 bases separating them. The length of the CDR3 is 14 residues. Germline V gene sequence: CDR1 MRHNA, CDR2 SNTAGT. CDR3 DNA: TGTGCCAGCCGCGAGGGGGGGGACACCGGGGAGCTGTTTTTT. As protein: CASREGGDTGELFF.

The rearrangement uses TRBV5-1 and TRBJ2-5, with 8 bases fitting TRBD1. The V and J ends lost 0 bases and 2 bases, in that order; junction bases with no gene match: 3. The CDR3 is 15 amino acids. Germline V gives CDR1 SGHRS, CDR2 YFSETQ. CDR3 protein: CASSLGQGPQETQYF. CDR3 sequence (DNA): TGCGCCAGCAGCTTGGGACAGGGGCCACAAGAGACCCAGTACTTC.

The chain is built from TRBV19 and TRBJ2-2, with 14 positions matching TRBD2. V lost 5 bases, J lost 6 bases, and 5 bases stayed unmatched. The CDR3 length is 16 residues. CDR1 is LNHDA, CDR2 SQIVND, per germline (reference sequence). The CDR3 reads CASSDQGLAGAGELFF. The CDR3 coding sequence is TGTGCCAGTAGTGACCAGGGACTAGCGGGGGCCGGGGAGCTGTTTTTT.

This chain connects TRBV4-1 to TRBJ2-3; TRBD2 matches at 7 bases. The V and J ends lost 4 bases and 7 bases, in that order; junction bases with no gene match: 23. The CDR3 has 19 amino acids. Germline V gives CDR1 MGHRA, CDR2 YSYEKL. The CDR3 nucleotides are TGCGCCAGCAGCCTTCCGTTAAAAGGAGTAGCGGGTATACAGAATACGCAGTATTTT. Protein product: CASSLPLKGVAGIQNTQYF.

This chain joins TRBV19 and TRBJ1-2; D is undetermined. V shed 6 bases and J shed 0 bases, with 8 bases lying between them. The germline V gene has CDR1 LNHDA and CDR2 SQIVND (reference sequence). CDR3 length: 13 amino acids. The CDR3 bases are TGTGCCAGTAGAGTCGGGGCTAACTATGGCTACACCTTC. It specifies CASRVGANYGYTF.

The chain joins TRBV11-2 to TRBJ2-2; perhaps TRBD2 as D (5 bases). Trimming pared 4 bases from V and 6 bases from J, leaving 15 bases between. The CDR3 contains 15 residues. Germline CDR1 is SGHAT and CDR2 is FQNNGV. CDR3 in amino acids: CASSSRMMRAGELFF. The DNA for the CDR3 is TGTGCCAGCAGCTCCCGTATGATGAGGGCCGGGGAGCTGTTTTTT.

This clone was observed a single time. The chain links TRBV4-2 to TRBJ2-4, with 11 bases fitting TRBD1. The CDR3 is 16 amino acids. V shed 4 bases, J shed 2 bases, and the junction held 4 bases outside the gene matches. The germline V gene encodes CDR1 LGHNA and CDR2 YNFKEQ. The CDR3 spells CASSPGTGGTKNIQYF. In DNA, the CDR3 is TGTGCCAGCAGCCCCGGGACAGGGGGAACCAAAAACATTCAGTACTTC.